The rows below give T cell receptor beta chains drawn from one sample of a study of T cells in Graves' hyperthyroidism and ophthalmopathy. Each CDR3 protein is one row after TCRdb ran MiXCR on the multiplex PCR reads. The sample yields nearly 600,000 distinct CDR3 sequences, 13% to 15% seen once. The sequenced material came from blood. The receptor set was obtained from a woman younger than 30 with Graves' ophthalmopathy. Each CDR3 is given with its conserved first and last residue.

V	J	length	CDR3
TRBV20-1	TRBJ2-7	16	CSASWRGAGSPYEQYF
TRBV28	TRBJ1-1	14	CASRTPGRISEAFF
TRBV7-9	TRBJ2-1	16	CASSFGTSRLENEQFF
TRBV7-2	TRBJ1-2	14	CASSWTGTPYGYTF
TRBV20-1	TRBJ2-7	15	CSASSLTPNFYEQYF
TRBV28	TRBJ2-1	13	CASSQGGSNEQFF
TRBV7-3	TRBJ1-1	14	CASSLKGLSSEAFF
TRBV28	TRBJ1-2	18	CASRSQLLTGVTNYGYTF
TRBV28	TRBJ1-2	14	CASSWEDRVYGYTF
TRBV19	TRBJ1-5	20	CASSIWDRGRVGKSNQPQHF
TRBV19	TRBJ1-6	16	CASSRTDSGTYSPLHF
TRBV7-3	TRBJ2-1	14	CASSLTELYNEQFF
TRBV7-3	TRBJ2-3	15	CASSLTGQRTDTQYF
TRBV6-1	TRBJ2-3	14	CASLGLADTDTQYF
TRBV24-1	TRBJ2-1	15	CATAEEGGPLNEQFF
TRBV27	TRBJ1-2	13	CASTAGIDYGYTF
TRBV9	TRBJ1-2	15	CASSPGQAFLYGYTF
TRBV7-9	TRBJ1-1	14	CASSLEGMNTEAFF
TRBV12-5	TRBJ2-7	16	CASAPIEAGGRNEQYF
TRBV5-1	TRBJ2-3	16	CASSLTGTVSTDTQYF
TRBV12-3/TRBV12-4	TRBJ2-2	17	CASLGASGQGSTGELFF
TRBV9	TRBJ2-1	15	CASSLGSGGYNEQFF
TRBV7-8	TRBJ2-2	15	CASSSGRTNTGELFF
TRBV27	TRBJ2-7	13	CASSLSTHYEQYF
TRBV19	TRBJ2-7	16	CASSITGAYPSYEQYF
TRBV4-1	TRBJ1-2	14	CASSQDADSYGYTF
TRBV15	TRBJ1-1	14	CATSRETDLTEAFF
TRBV20-1	TRBJ2-7	14	CSARDSRGAHEQYF
TRBV27	TRBJ1-1	15	CASSLSRTGGPEAFF
TRBV18	TRBJ1-5	16	CASSPPGQGGNQPQHF
TRBV10-3	TRBJ2-7	15	CAISERQGGTWEQYF
TRBV13	TRBJ2-7	14	CASSAEGSSYEQYF
TRBV2	TRBJ2-7	14	CASRRLVTVYEQYF
TRBV10-3	TRBJ2-7	16	CAISKLGTSGTYEQYF
TRBV10-3	TRBJ2-3	12	CAISDYTDTQYF
TRBV4-3	TRBJ2-7	15	CASSQFGGSSYEQYF
TRBV5-1	TRBJ2-3	13	CASSSPHTDTQYF